The clone carrying this TCR beta chain was found many times. V shed 1 base, J shed 5 bases, and the junction held 9 bases outside the gene matches. Germline-derived CDR1 and CDR2 are SGHTA and FQGNSA. The CDR3 is 17 residues long. The data stem from a study of neurological immune-mediated disorders. The time point denotes: longitudinal time-point 3. Healthy controls were blood bank volunteers in Maryland, USA. TCRdb passed the 5' RACE reads through MiXCR, listing each CDR3 protein once. The sample yields about 45,000 distinct CDR3 sequences, roughly 14% seen once. The sample comprised PBMCs. The clonotype comes from a man younger than 45 in good health. This chain connects TRBV7-2 to TRBJ2-1; TRBD2 matches 9 bases. The CDR3 DNA is TGTGCCAGCAGCTTAGGACCCGGGACTAGCTTGAACAATGAGCAGTTCTTC. It is translated as CASSLGPGTSLNNEQFF.